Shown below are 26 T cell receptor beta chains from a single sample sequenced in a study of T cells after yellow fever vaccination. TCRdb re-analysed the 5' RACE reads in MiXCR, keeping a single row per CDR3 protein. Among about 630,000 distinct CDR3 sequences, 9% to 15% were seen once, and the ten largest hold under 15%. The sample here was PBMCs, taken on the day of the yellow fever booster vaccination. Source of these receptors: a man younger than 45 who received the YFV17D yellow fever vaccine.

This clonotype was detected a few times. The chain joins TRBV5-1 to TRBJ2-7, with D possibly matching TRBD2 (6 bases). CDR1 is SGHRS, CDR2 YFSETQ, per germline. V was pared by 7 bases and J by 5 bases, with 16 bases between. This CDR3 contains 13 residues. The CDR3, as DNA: TGCGCCAGCTCCCCCCAGGGACTCGACGAGCAGTACTTC. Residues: CASSPQGLDEQYF.

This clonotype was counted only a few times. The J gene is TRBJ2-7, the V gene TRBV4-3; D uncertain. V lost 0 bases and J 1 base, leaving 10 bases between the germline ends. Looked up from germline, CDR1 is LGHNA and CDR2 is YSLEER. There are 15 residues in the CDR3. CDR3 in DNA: TGCGCCAGCAGCCAAGATTCCAGCGCTTCCTACGAGCAGTACTTC. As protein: CASSQDSSASYEQYF.

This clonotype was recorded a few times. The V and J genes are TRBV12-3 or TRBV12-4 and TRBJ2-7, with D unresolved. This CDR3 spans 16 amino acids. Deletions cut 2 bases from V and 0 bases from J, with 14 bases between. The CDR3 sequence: CASSLCRTHNSYEQYF. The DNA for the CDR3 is TGTGCCAGCAGTTTATGCAGAACCCACAACTCCTACGAGCAGTACTTC.

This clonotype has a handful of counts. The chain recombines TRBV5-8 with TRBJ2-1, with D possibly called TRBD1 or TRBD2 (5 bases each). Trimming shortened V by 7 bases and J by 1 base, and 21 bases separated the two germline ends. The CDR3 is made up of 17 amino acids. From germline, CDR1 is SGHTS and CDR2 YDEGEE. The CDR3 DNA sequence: TGTGCCAGCCAGATTCGGGGCCCAGCGTTATCCTACAATGAGCAGTTCTTC. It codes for CASQIRGPALSYNEQFF.

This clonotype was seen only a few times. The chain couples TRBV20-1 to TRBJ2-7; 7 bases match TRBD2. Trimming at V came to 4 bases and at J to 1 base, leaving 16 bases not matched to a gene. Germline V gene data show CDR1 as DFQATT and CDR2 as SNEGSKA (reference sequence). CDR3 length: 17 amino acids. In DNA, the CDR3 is TGCAGTGCTATCACCCGTCCTAGCGGATACCTATCCTACGAGCAGTACTTC. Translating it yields CSAITRPSGYLSYEQYF.

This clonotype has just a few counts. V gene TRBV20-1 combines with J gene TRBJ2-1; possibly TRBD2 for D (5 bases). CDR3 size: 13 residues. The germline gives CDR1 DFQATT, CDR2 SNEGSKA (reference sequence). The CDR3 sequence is CNPWLAQANEQFF. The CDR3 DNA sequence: TGCAACCCGTGGCTAGCTCAGGCCAATGAGCAGTTCTTC.

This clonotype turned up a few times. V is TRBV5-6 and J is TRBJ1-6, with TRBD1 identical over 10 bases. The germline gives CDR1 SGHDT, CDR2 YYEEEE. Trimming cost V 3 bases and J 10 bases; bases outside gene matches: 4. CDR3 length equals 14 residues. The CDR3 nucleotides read TGTGCCAGCAGCTGGGACAGGGGTGACTCACCCCTCCACTTT. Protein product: CASSWDRGDSPLHF.

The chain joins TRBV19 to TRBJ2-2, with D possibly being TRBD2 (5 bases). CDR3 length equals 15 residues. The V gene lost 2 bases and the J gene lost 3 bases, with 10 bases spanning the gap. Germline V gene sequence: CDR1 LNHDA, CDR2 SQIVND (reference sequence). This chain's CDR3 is CASSISTGYTGELFF. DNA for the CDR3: TGTGCCAGTAGTATAAGTACGGGGTACACCGGGGAGCTGTTTTTT.

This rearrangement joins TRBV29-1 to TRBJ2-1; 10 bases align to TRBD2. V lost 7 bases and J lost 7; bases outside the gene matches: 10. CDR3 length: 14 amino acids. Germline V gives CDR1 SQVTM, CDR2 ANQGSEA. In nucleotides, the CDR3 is TGCAGCGGGAGGAAAGCGGGAGGGAGTAATGAGCAGTTCTTC. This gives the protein CSGRKAGGSNEQFF.

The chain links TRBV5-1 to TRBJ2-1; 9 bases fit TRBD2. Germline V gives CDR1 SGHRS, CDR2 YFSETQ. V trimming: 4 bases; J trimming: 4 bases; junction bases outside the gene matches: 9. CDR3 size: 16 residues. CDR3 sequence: CASSAMTSGDYNEQFF. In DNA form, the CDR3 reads TGCGCCAGCAGCGCAATGACTAGCGGAGATTACAATGAGCAGTTCTTC.

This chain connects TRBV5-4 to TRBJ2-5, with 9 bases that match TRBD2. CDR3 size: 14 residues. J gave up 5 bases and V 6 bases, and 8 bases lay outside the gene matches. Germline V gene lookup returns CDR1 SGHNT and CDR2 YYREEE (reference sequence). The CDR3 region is CASTSGTSYETQYF. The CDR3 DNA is TGTGCCAGCACTTCCGGGACTAGCTATGAGACCCAGTACTTC.

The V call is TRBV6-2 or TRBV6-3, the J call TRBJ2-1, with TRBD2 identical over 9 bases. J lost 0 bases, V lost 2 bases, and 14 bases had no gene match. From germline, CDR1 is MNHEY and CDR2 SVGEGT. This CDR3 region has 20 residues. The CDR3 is CASSYKLAGLPPGSYNEQFF. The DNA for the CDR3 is TGTGCCAGCAGTTACAAGCTAGCGGGACTTCCACCTGGCTCCTACAATGAGCAGTTCTTC.

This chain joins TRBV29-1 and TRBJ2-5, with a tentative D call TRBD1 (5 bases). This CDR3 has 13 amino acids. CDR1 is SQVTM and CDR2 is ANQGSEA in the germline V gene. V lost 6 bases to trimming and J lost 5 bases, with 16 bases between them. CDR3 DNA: TGCAGCGTAGGGGCGAGAGAGGTGGAGACCCAGTACTTC. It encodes CSVGAREVETQYF.

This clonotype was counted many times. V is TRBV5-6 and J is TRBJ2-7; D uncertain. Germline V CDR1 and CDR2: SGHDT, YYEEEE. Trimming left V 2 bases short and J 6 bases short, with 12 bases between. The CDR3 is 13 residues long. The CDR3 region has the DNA TGTGCCAGCAGCTTAGCTTCCTCTGGCGAGCAGTACTTC. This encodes CASSLASSGEQYF.

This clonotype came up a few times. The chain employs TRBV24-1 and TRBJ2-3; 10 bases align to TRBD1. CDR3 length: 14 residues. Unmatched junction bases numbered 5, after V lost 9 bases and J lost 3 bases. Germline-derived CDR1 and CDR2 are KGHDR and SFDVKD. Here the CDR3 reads CATAGQGETDTQYF. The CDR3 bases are TGTGCCACCGCCGGACAGGGGGAAACAGATACGCAGTATTTT.

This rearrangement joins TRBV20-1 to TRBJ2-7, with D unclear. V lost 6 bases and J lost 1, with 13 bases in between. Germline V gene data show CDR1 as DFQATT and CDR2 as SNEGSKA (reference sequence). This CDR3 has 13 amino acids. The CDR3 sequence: CSAPRVGSYEQYF. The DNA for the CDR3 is TGCAGTGCCCCTAGGGTAGGGTCCTACGAGCAGTACTTC.

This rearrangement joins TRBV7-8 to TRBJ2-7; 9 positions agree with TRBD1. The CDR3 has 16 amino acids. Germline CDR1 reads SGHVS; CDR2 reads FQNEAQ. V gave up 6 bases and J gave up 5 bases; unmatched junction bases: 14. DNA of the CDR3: TGTGCCAGCAGACAGAACCGGGACAGGGTGATGAACGAGCAGTACTTC. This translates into CASRQNRDRVMNEQYF.

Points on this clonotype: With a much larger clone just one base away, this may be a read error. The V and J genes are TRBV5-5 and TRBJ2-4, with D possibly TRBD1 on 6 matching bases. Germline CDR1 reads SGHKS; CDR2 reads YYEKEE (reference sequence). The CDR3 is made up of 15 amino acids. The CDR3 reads CASDQGGSAKTIQYF. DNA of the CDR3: TGTGCCAGCGACCAAGGGGGAAGTGCCAAAACCATTCAGTACTTC.

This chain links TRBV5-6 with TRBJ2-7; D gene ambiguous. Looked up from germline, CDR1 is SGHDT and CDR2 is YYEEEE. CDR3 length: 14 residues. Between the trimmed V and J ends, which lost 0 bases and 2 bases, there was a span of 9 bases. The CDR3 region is CASSLVVSAYEQYF. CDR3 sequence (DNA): TGTGCCAGCAGCTTGGTGGTATCAGCCTACGAGCAGTACTTC. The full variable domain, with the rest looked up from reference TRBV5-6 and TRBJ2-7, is DAGVTQSPTHLIKTRGQQVTLRCSPKSGHDTVSWYQQALGQGPQFIFQYYEEEERQRGNFPDRFSGHQFPNYSSELNVNALLLGDSALYLCASSLVVSAYEQYFGPGTRLTVT.

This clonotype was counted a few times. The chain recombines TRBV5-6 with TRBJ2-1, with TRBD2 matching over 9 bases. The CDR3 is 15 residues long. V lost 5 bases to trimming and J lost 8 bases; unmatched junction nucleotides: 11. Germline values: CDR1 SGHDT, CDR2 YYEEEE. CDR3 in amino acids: CASRLSGRYGDEQFF. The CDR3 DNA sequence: TGTGCCAGCAGACTTAGCGGGAGATATGGTGATGAGCAGTTCTTC.

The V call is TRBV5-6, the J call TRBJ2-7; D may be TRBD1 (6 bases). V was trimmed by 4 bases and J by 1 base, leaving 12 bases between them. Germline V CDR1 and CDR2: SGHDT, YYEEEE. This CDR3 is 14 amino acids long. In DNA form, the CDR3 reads TGTGCCAGCAGCCCTGACAGGTTATCCTACGAGCAGTACTTC. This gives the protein CASSPDRLSYEQYF.

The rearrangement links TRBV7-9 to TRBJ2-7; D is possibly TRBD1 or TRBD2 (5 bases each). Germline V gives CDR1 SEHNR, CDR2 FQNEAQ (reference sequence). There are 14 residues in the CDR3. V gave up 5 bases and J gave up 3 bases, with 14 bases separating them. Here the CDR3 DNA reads TGTGCCAGCAGCCACCGGGACGACCTCTACGAGCAGTACTTC. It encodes CASSHRDDLYEQYF.

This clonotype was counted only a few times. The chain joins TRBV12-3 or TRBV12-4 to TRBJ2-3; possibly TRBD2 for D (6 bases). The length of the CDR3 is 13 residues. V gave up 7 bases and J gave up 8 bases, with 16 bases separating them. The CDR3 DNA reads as TGTGCCAGCAAGAAACCGGGAGTTGGTACGCAGTATTTT. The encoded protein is CASKKPGVGTQYF.

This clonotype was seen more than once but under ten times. The CDR3 DNA is TGTGCCAGCAGCCGGGGCTGGGGCAGCGTTGAGTACTTC. Protein product: CASSRGWGSVEYF. This chain joins TRBV14 and TRBJ2-7; tentative D call: TRBD1 (5 bases). Trimming shortened V by 4 bases and J by 11 bases, and 18 bases separated the two germline ends. This CDR3 comprises 13 residues. The germline gives CDR1 SGHDN, CDR2 FVKESK.

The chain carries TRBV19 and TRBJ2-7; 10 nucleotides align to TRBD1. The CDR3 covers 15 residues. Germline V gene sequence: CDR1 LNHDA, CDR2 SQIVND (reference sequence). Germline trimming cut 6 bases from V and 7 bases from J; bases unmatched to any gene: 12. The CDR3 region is CASRQIGTGAGEQYF. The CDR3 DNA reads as TGTGCCAGTAGACAAATCGGGACAGGGGCTGGGGAGCAGTACTTC.

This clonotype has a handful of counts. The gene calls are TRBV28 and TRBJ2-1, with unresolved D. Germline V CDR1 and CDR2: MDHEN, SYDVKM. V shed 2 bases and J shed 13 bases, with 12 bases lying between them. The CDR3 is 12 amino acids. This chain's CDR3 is CASSLRTSPQFF. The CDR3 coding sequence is TGTGCCAGCAGTTTAAGAACCAGCCCACAGTTCTTC.